This record concerns one T cell receptor (beta chain) sequence. The table lists this clonotype with a few counts. Its antigen is not yet known. No clone much larger than this one lies a single base away; base qualities are absent. Libraries were prepared through 5' RACE. Sequencer: Illumina HiSeq 2500. A second PCR of roughly 6 to 12 cycles was performed with a sample-barcoded 5' primer and a J-beta primer mix. A template-switch 5' adaptor carrying 12 random nucleotides introduced a unique molecular identifier onto each TCR beta cDNA molecule. Each sample yielded at least 3 million CDR3-containing paired-end reads. The Mint cDNA synthesis kit, primed by a TRBC-specific oligonucleotide, was used to synthesize first-strand cDNA from all RNA. All cDNA was treated with uracil-DNA glycosylase and then went through a first 18-cycle PCR with the universal primers M1SS and BC2_uni_R. On the study's bioinformatics: For normalization, 1 million high-quality reads were randomly selected from each sample, with every read carrying a distinct molecular identifier. Reads sharing molecular identifiers were discarded rather than binned into consensus sequences. MiTCR, with a Q25 quality threshold and the strictest error-elimination algorithm, was used for CDR3 identification, clonotype clustering and error correction. A nonparametric unseen species model with Euler transformation was used to estimate a lower bound on total TCR beta diversity. The public reads were reanalyzed by TCRdb: fastp trimming at Q25, MiXCR alignment, in-frame beta chains only. Each entry is one CDR3 protein sequence, shown with its most common DNA and genes. V and J calls and clone size were set by TCRdb, not the authors. The table for this sample lists roughly 700,000 distinct CDR3 sequences; 49% of them were counted only once. 30% to 40% of the sample is held by the ten biggest clonotypes.

The data derive from a study of blood T cells in healthy people across ages (dated by TCRdb to the mid-2010s). About the full investigation: In model experiments, template switching captured roughly one uniquely barcoded TCR beta cDNA molecule for every two T cells. Donors were grouped into four age groups: young (average 16 years), middle-aged (under 40), aged (about 60) and long-lived (over 80). Donors of different ages were randomly distributed across sequencing lanes to avoid experimental bias. Using deep sequencing normalized with unique cDNA molecular identifiers, the study measured how TCR beta repertoire diversity changes with age. Two additional independent replicas of 1 million unique cDNA reads from the same blood draw were analyzed for two donors (one aged 18 to 29 and one aged 80 or older).

The roughly 37 donors, aged about 6 to 95 years, were systemically healthy Caucasian individuals from Russia. Each donor gave 8 to 10 milliliters of peripheral blood, collected into EDTA-treated Vacutainer tubes. Ficoll-Paque density-gradient centrifugation was used to isolate PBMCs, with at least 7 million obtained per sample. Total RNA was extracted from PBMCs with Trizol reagent, with at least 6 micrograms obtained per sample. Naive CD45RAhigh/CD27high T cell percentages were measured by flow cytometry on a PBMC aliquot from every donor. Overall results and qualifications from the work: Observed TCR beta diversity per million T cells fell roughly linearly with age, and a significant reduction was already apparent by age around 40. A strong correlation was found between observed TCR beta diversity and the percentage of naive T cells measured by flow cytometry. Compared with the aged group, the long-lived group had more naive CD4+ T cells, fewer expanded clones and increased TCR diversity, suggesting age selection. Estimates of total diversity based on one million sequenced T cells were considered lower bounds and underestimates. The CMV infection status of donors was not known, potentially confounding age-related changes in expanded clonotypes. Bulk unsorted PBMC profiling prevented conclusive comparison of naive and antigen-experienced compartments.

Sequencing was done on a sample of blood. This TCR derives from a woman aged 55 to 70 in good health.

The CDR3: CASSPGTSGRAYNEQFF. The DNA reads TGCGCCAGCAGCCCCGGGACTAGCGGGAGGGCCTACAATGAGCAGTTCTTC. The receptor chain draws on TRBV5-1 and TRBJ2-1, and TRBD2 aligns with 16 junction nucleotides. Reading from cysteine to phenylalanine, the CDR3 counts 17 amino acids. The CDR3 DNA has 51 bases and is translated from base 1. After removal of 4 bases from V and 2 bases from J, the junction retains 3 bases not matched to a gene. CDR1 and CDR2 (SGHRS, YFSETQ) derive from the germline V gene.